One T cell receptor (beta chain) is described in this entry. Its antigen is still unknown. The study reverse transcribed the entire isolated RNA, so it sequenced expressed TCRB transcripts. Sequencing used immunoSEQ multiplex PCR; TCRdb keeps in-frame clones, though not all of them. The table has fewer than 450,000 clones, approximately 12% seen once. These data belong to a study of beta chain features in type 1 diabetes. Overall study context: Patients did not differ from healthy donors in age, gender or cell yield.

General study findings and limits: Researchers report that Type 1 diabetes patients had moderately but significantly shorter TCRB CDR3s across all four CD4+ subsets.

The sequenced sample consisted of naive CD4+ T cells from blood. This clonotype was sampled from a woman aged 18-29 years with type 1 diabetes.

This CDR3 is CAGTFLSGANVLTF. DNA for the CDR3: TGTGCCGGTACATTTCTCTCTGGGGCCAACGTCCTGACTTTC. The J gene is TRBJ2-6, the V gene TRBV7-2; D unclear. This CDR3 comprises 14 residues. The germline CDR1 and CDR2 sequences are SGHTA and FQGNSA. V gave up 11 bases and J gave up 0 bases, with 11 bases separating them. The full variable domain, rest sourced from reference TRBV7-2 and TRBJ2-6, is GAGVSQSPSNKVTEKGKDVELRCDPISGHTALYWYRQSLGQGLEFLIYFQGNSAPDKSGLPSDRFSAERTGGSVSTLTIQRTQQEDSAVYLCAGTFLSGANVLTFGAGSRLTVL.